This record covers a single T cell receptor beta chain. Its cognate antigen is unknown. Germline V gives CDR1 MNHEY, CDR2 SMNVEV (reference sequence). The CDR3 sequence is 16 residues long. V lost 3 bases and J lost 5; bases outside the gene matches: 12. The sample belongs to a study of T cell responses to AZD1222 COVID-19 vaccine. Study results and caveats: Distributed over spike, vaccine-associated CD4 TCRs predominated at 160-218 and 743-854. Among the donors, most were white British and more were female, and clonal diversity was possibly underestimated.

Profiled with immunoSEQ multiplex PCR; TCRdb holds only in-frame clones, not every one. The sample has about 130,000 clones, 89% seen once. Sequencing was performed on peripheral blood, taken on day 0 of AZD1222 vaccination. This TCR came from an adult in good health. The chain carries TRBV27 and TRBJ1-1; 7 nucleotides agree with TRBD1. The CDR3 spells CASSLGRGFGRTEAFF. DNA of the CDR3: TGTGCCAGCAGTTTGGGCAGGGGGTTCGGTAGGACTGAAGCTTTCTTT.